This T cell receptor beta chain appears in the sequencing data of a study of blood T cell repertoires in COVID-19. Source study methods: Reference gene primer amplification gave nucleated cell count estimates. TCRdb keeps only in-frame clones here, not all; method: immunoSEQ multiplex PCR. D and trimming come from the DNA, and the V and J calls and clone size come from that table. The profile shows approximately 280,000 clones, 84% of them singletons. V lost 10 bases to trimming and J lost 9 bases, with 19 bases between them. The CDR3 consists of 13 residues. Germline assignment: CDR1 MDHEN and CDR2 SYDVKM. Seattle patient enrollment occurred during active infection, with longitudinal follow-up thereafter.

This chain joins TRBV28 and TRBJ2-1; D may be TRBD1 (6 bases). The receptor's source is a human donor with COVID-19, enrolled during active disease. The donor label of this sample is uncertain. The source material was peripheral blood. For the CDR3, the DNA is TGTGCCATCCAACAGGGCCCCTGGGGTGAGCAGTTCTTC. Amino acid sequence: CAIQQGPWGEQFF.